Following are 23 T cell receptor beta chains from one sample sequenced in a study of OX40 agonist ivuxolimab in advanced cancers. Produced via immunoSEQ multiplex PCR; TCRdb's table is partial and in-frame only. The sample shows around 82,000 clones, roughly 89% of them seen only once. Source: CD4+ or CD8+ T cells sorted from blood, taken in a trial of the OX40 agonist ivuxolimab. The receptors derive from an adult with an advanced solid tumor such as melanoma, head and neck, liver or kidney cancer.

V is TRBV13 and J is TRBJ1-2, with TRBD1 identical over 7 bases. The CDR3 loop spans 15 amino acids. Germline V CDR1 and CDR2: PRHDT, FYEKMQ (reference sequence). The V segment lost 5 bases and the J segment 2 bases; nucleotides outside the gene matches: 8. The DNA of the CDR3 is TGTGCCAGCAGCCAGGGACAGATCTTCAACTATGGCTACACCTTC. This codes for CASSQGQIFNYGYTF.

The V gene is TRBV5-6, the J gene TRBJ2-5; unclear D gene. Germline lookup yields CDR1 SGHDT and CDR2 YYEEEE. V shed 4 bases and J shed 2 bases, with 12 bases lying between them. The CDR3 covers 14 residues. The CDR3: CASSRDSVQETQYF. CDR3 bases: TGTGCCAGCAGCCGTGACTCAGTTCAAGAGACCCAGTACTTC.

This chain joins TRBV30 and TRBJ1-5; a possible D gene is TRBD1 (6 bases). Germline assignment: CDR1 GTSNPN and CDR2 SVGIG (reference sequence). This CDR3 spans 12 amino acids. The V end lost 4 bases, the J end lost 7 bases, and 11 bases lay between the germline ends. This CDR3 is CAWNRESQPQHF. CDR3 nucleotides: TGTGCCTGGAACAGGGAGTCCCAGCCCCAGCATTTT.

The J gene is TRBJ2-7, the V gene TRBV6-1; 10 nucleotides match TRBD1. This CDR3 comprises 15 residues. Germline CDR1 and CDR2: MNHNS and SASEGT. The J segment lost 6 bases and the V segment lost 0 bases, leaving 5 bases of the junction unmatched. The CDR3 bases are TGTGCCAGCAGTGAAGCGTTGGGGACAGGGGTCGAGCAGTACTTC. Translated: CASSEALGTGVEQYF.

The chain employs TRBV2 and TRBJ2-3, with 9 bases lining up with TRBD1. V was clipped by 6 bases and J by 2 bases; unmatched bases: 6. CDR3 length: 15 residues. Germline values: CDR1 SNHLY, CDR2 FYNNEI. CDR3 coding DNA: TGTGCCAGCAGCGGGGACAGGGAATACACAGATACGCAGTATTTT. Residues: CASSGDREYTDTQYF.

The V gene is TRBV5-1, the J gene TRBJ2-7; 9 bases are shared with TRBD1. The CDR3 has 15 amino acids. Looked up from germline, CDR1 is SGHRS and CDR2 is YFSETQ. V lost 0 bases, J lost 7 bases, and 8 bases stayed unmatched. Here the CDR3 reads CASSLAGDRVGEQYF. The CDR3, as DNA: TGCGCCAGCAGCTTGGCTGGGGACAGGGTGGGGGAGCAGTACTTC.

This chain links TRBV29-1 with TRBJ2-5, with 7 bases aligning to TRBD1. Per germline, CDR1 SQVTM and CDR2 ANQGSEA. J gave up 5 bases and V 3 bases, and 18 bases lay outside the gene matches. The CDR3 is made up of 17 amino acids. The CDR3 loop is CSVEVGDRREEVETQYF. CDR3 nucleotide sequence: TGCAGCGTTGAGGTCGGGGACAGAAGGGAAGAAGTTGAGACCCAGTACTTC.

The genes are TRBV30 and TRBJ1-1; D is unresolved. With 4 bases removed from V and 1 base from J, the gap between germline ends came to 16 bases. Per the germline V gene, CDR1 is GTSNPN and CDR2 is SVGIG (reference sequence). The CDR3 has 15 amino acids. The CDR3 sequence: CAWKDVFLANTEAFF. CDR3 in DNA: TGTGCCTGGAAGGATGTGTTTTTGGCGAACACTGAAGCTTTCTTT.

CDR3 sequence: CASRPQVTANYGYTF. CDR3 sequence (DNA): TGTGCCAGTAGACCTCAAGTGACGGCTAACTATGGCTACACCTTC. The chain is built from TRBV19 and TRBJ1-2, with D unresolved. Trimming cost V 6 bases and J 0 bases, with 14 bases left between them. Looked up from germline, CDR1 is LNHDA and CDR2 is SQIVND (reference sequence). This CDR3 region has 15 residues.

J is TRBJ1-2 and V is TRBV19; TRBD1 agrees at 8 bases. Germline lookup yields CDR1 LNHDA and CDR2 SQIVND (reference sequence). V lost 5 bases, J lost 4 bases, and 6 bases stayed unmatched. This CDR3 has 14 residues. The DNA of the CDR3 is TGTGCCAGTAGTCTTAGACAGGGGACCTATGGCTACACCTTC. Its protein product is CASSLRQGTYGYTF.

The chain uses TRBV13 and TRBJ2-5; 8 bases are shared with TRBD1. Germline CDR1 and CDR2: PRHDT and FYEKMQ (reference sequence). The V and J ends lost 4 bases and 7 bases, in that order; junction bases with no gene match: 11. The CDR3 has 15 amino acids. The CDR3 sequence is CASSSRTGSGRTQYF. The CDR3 DNA follows: TGTGCCAGCAGCTCCCGGACAGGGTCCGGGAGGACCCAGTACTTC.

This chain uses TRBV21-1 with TRBJ2-7; the table's D call TRBD2 went unverified against the DNA. TRBV21-1 is designated a pseudogene. The CDR3 length is 13 residues. The CDR3 is CASSKEGEDEQYF. DNA for the CDR3: TGTGCCAGCAGCAAAGAGGGAGAGGACGAGCAGTACTTC.

The rearrangement uses TRBV27 and TRBJ2-3; tentatively, D is TRBD1 (5 bases). In germline, CDR1 is MNHEY, CDR2 SMNVEV (reference sequence). Trimming took 2 bases from V and 6 from J, leaving 15 bases between them. This CDR3 has 15 amino acids. For the CDR3, the DNA is TGTGCCAGCAGTTTAAAGGGGCGGTTATTCGATACGCAGTATTTT. Protein sequence: CASSLKGRLFDTQYF.

V gene TRBV7-6 combines with J gene TRBJ2-2, with D perhaps assigned TRBD1 or TRBD2 (5 bases each). The germline CDR1 and CDR2 sequences are SGHVS and FNYEAQ. The V gene lost 6 bases and the J gene lost 4 bases, with 12 bases spanning the gap. The CDR3 is 14 residues long. The CDR3 reads CASRQAGSTGELFF. The CDR3 DNA follows: TGTGCCAGCAGACAGGCGGGTTCCACCGGGGAGCTGTTTTTT.

This chain uses TRBV9 with TRBJ1-1; no clear D gene. V dropped 4 bases and J dropped 1 base, with 11 bases sitting between them. Germline V gene data show CDR1 as SGDLS and CDR2 as YYNGEE. The CDR3 totals 14 residues. CDR3 sequence: CASSFLTGNTEAFF. The CDR3 nucleotides are TGTGCCAGCAGCTTCCTGACGGGGAACACTGAAGCTTTCTTT.

This clone came up a few times. The J gene is TRBJ2-1, the V gene TRBV4-2, with D unresolved. Germline loops: CDR1 LGHNA, CDR2 YNFKEQ. CDR3 length equals 16 residues. V was cut by 0 bases and J by 0 bases, with 9 bases left in between. The CDR3 sequence is CASSQEPLSSYNEQFF. The CDR3 DNA reads TGTGCCAGCAGCCAAGAACCCCTGAGCTCCTACAATGAGCAGTTCTTC.

V usage is TRBV19 and J usage is TRBJ2-3; D uncertain. Per germline, CDR1 LNHDA and CDR2 SQIVND (reference sequence). The CDR3 runs to 15 residues. V lost 5 bases to trimming and J lost 4 bases, with 16 bases between them. The CDR3 sequence is CASSFHWGISDTQYF. The CDR3 DNA reads as TGTGCCAGTAGTTTCCACTGGGGAATCTCAGATACGCAGTATTTT.

This chain uses TRBV27 with TRBJ2-7, with TRBD1 identical over 9 bases. V shed 5 bases and J 2 bases; nucleotides not matched to a gene: 7. The CDR3 consists of 15 residues. Per germline, CDR1 MNHEY and CDR2 SMNVEV (reference sequence). As DNA, the CDR3 is TGTGCCAGCAGTCTCTCGTGGACAGGGGCCTACGAGCAGTACTTC. Translated, it gives CASSLSWTGAYEQYF.

The chain is built from TRBV12-5 and TRBJ2-3, with no clear D. CDR3 size: 13 residues. Germline loops: CDR1 LGHNT, CDR2 FRNRAP. The CDR3 protein is CVLHFSVTDTQYF. The CDR3 DNA reads as TGTGTTTTACATTTTTCGGTAACAGATACGCAGTATTTT.

The V and J genes are TRBV9 and TRBJ2-5; a weak D match, TRBD1 (6 bases). V lost 3 bases and J 4 bases, leaving 16 bases between the germline ends. CDR1 is SGDLS and CDR2 is YYNGEE in the germline V gene. The CDR3 is 15 amino acids. The CDR3 DNA reads TGTGCCAGCAGCGCTAGATGGGGGCGATCAGAGACCCAGTACTTC. The encoded protein is CASSARWGRSETQYF.

The chain is built from TRBV7-2 and TRBJ2-5; D remains ambiguous. Germline V lookup: CDR1 SGHTA, CDR2 FQGNSA. Trimming took off 7 bases at V and 1 base at J, with 16 bases between the two ends. The CDR3 contains 15 residues. CDR3: CASIPGRGRQETQYF. DNA of the CDR3: TGTGCCAGCATTCCTGGGCGCGGTCGCCAAGAGACCCAGTACTTC.

The chain uses TRBV27 and TRBJ2-3; TRBD1 matches at 8 bases. Trimming removed 5 bases from V and 1 base from J; junction bases left unmatched: 5. CDR3 size: 15 residues. CDR1 and CDR2 from the germline V gene are MNHEY and SMNVEV (reference sequence). The CDR3 here is CASSLRGQGTDTQYF. CDR3 nucleotides: TGTGCCAGCAGTCTCAGGGGGCAGGGCACAGATACGCAGTATTTT.

V usage is TRBV30 and J usage is TRBJ1-6, with a weak D call TRBD1 (6 bases). The CDR3 runs 15 residues. The V end lost 0 bases, the J end lost 9 bases, and 15 bases lay between the germline ends. CDR1 is GTSNPN, CDR2 SVGIG, per germline (reference sequence). The CDR3 DNA reads as TGTGCCTGGAGTGTAGGGGGGACCCTTCTTTCACCCCTCCACTTT. It codes for CAWSVGGTLLSPLHF.